The 11 T cell receptor beta chains listed next were all sequenced from one sample in a study of somatic mutations in cytotoxic T cells in rheumatoid arthritis. TCRdb keeps only in-frame clones here, not all; method: immunoSEQ multiplex PCR. The sample shows tens of thousands of clones, under 90% of them seen only once. The sequenced material came from CD8+ T cells sorted from blood. All receptors come from a man aged 35-49 years in good health.

J is TRBJ1-2 and V is TRBV7-9, with TRBD1 as a possible D gene (6 bases). CDR3 length equals 14 residues. Trimming removed 1 base at V and 7 bases at J, with 13 bases between. Germline CDR1 is SEHNR and CDR2 is FQNEAQ (reference sequence). In nucleotides, the CDR3 is TGTGCCAGCAGCTTAGATGGGGGCAGAGGTGGCTACACCTTC. This encodes CASSLDGGRGGYTF.

The rearrangement links TRBV6-1 to TRBJ2-5; TRBD2 is a possible D gene (5 bases). Germline values: CDR1 MNHNS, CDR2 SASEGT. V was trimmed by 0 bases and J by 3 bases, leaving 14 bases between them. The CDR3 runs 16 residues. For the CDR3, the DNA is TGTGCCAGCAGTGAAGCGTGGGGAGACATAGAAGAGACCCAGTACTTC. This gives the protein CASSEAWGDIEETQYF.

The J gene is TRBJ1-1, the V gene TRBV15; no definite D call. Trimming took 1 base from V and 11 from J, leaving 20 bases between them. CDR3 length equals 15 residues. Germline CDR1 LNHNV, CDR2 YYDKDF (reference sequence). CDR3 residues: CATSRAGGGRPWAFF. The CDR3 coding sequence is TGTGCCACCAGCAGAGCGGGAGGAGGACGGCCGTGGGCTTTCTTT.

This clone showed up just a few times. V and J are TRBV7-9 and TRBJ1-1; weak D call: TRBD1 (5 bases). CDR3 length: 12 residues. CDR1 is SEHNR and CDR2 is FQNEAQ in the germline V gene (reference sequence). Trimming removed 5 bases from V and 1 base from J, with 5 bases in between. CDR3 in DNA: TGTGCCAGCAGCAGGGGGAACACTGAAGCTTTCTTT. Encoded protein: CASSRGNTEAFF.

The chain couples TRBV30 to TRBJ2-6, with TRBD1 matching 7 bases. The CDR3 is 14 residues long. V lost 7 bases, J lost 2 bases, and 5 bases stayed unmatched. Germline loops: CDR1 GTSNPN, CDR2 SVGIG (reference sequence). The CDR3 here is CASPTGTGANVLTF. The CDR3 coding sequence is TGTGCCTCACCGACAGGGACTGGGGCCAACGTCCTGACTTTC.

This rearrangement joins TRBV10-3 to TRBJ1-1, with D maybe TRBD1 (5 bases). The germline CDR1 and CDR2 sequences are ENHRY and SYGVKD. Trimming pared 0 bases from V and 1 base from J, leaving 12 bases between. The CDR3 loop spans 16 amino acids. The CDR3 bases are TGTGCCATCAGTGAGTCGGTCCCCGGGGGGAACACTGAAGCTTTCTTT. Translation gives CAISESVPGGNTEAFF.

The chain has TRBV27 and TRBJ1-1; the D gene is possibly TRBD1 (5 bases). Germline values: CDR1 MNHEY, CDR2 SMNVEV (reference sequence). V was shortened by 4 bases and J by 1 base, with 10 bases between the two germline ends. This CDR3 region has 14 residues. The CDR3 region is CASSSRGANTEAFF. The CDR3 coding sequence is TGTGCCAGCAGTTCAAGGGGCGCGAACACTGAAGCTTTCTTT.

V is TRBV27 and J is TRBJ2-7; 9 bases are a match to TRBD1. The V gene end was trimmed by 6 bases and the J gene end by 7 bases; junction bases not matched to a gene: 10. The CDR3 runs to 14 residues. CDR1 is MNHEY, CDR2 SMNVEV, per germline (reference sequence). The CDR3 is CASRKGQGMWEQYF. The DNA for the CDR3 is TGTGCCAGCAGAAAGGGACAGGGCATGTGGGAGCAGTACTTC.

This chain joins TRBV6-4 and TRBJ2-1; the match to TRBD2 covers 9 bases. Germline-derived CDR1 and CDR2 are MRHNA and SNTAGT. The CDR3 runs to 16 residues. V lost 5 bases and J lost 8; bases outside the gene matches: 13. The chain's CDR3 is CASSQKPAGGGDEQFF. The DNA for the CDR3 is TGTGCCAGCAGTCAAAAACCAGCGGGAGGTGGGGATGAGCAGTTCTTC.

The chain carries TRBV19 and TRBJ2-6; D is perhaps TRBD2 (6 bases). This CDR3 region has 15 residues. Trimming took 3 bases from V and 1 from J, leaving 7 bases between them. The germline V gene has CDR1 LNHDA and CDR2 SQIVND (reference sequence). CDR3 amino acids: CASSMGGSGANVLTF. DNA for the CDR3: TGTGCCAGTAGTATGGGGGGATCTGGGGCCAACGTCCTGACTTTC.

The genes are TRBV7-4 and TRBJ2-2; a possible D gene is TRBD2 (6 bases). The CDR3 has 18 residues. Germline CDR1 is SGHVT and CDR2 is SQSDAQ. Trimming cost V 0 bases and J 3 bases, with 17 bases left between them. The CDR3 region is CASSLARRLRRDTGELFF. The CDR3 DNA reads TGTGCCAGCAGCTTAGCGAGGCGGTTAAGGAGGGACACCGGGGAGCTGTTTTTT. Together with reference TRBV7-4 and TRBJ2-2, the CDR3 gives the full variable domain: GAGVSQSPRYKVAKRGRDVALRCDSISGHVTLYWYRQTLGQGSEVLTYSQSDAQRDKSGRPSGRFSAERPERSVSTLKIQRTEQGDSAVYLCASSLARRLRRDTGELFFGEGSRLTVL.